Shown below are 9 T cell receptor beta chains from a single sample sequenced in a study of shared clonotypes between healthy human individuals. Only in-frame clones appear in the TCRdb table, and some are missing; sequencing was by immunoSEQ multiplex PCR. The sample lists hundreds of thousands of clones, around 97% occurring once. The sample comprised naive CD4+ T cells sorted from blood. Stated subset: CD45RA+ positively selected. The source is a woman under 40 in good health.

The rearrangement links TRBV28 to TRBJ2-7; 7 nucleotides align to TRBD1. The CDR3 has 13 residues. Germline V gives CDR1 MDHEN, CDR2 SYDVKM. V lost 4 bases, J lost 4 bases, and 4 bases stayed unmatched. The CDR3 here is CASSSTGTYEQYF. DNA for the CDR3: TGTGCCAGCAGTTCGACAGGGACGTACGAGCAGTACTTC.

The rearrangement uses TRBV7-2 and TRBJ1-2, with D uncertain. The CDR3 covers 12 residues. V was clipped by 2 bases and J by 5 bases, with 6 bases between them. The germline V gene encodes CDR1 SGHTA and CDR2 FQGNSA. The DNA for the CDR3 is TGTGCCAGCAGCTTAATGCAGTATGGCTACACCTTC. As protein: CASSLMQYGYTF. Using reference TRBV7-2 and TRBJ1-2 for the parts outside the CDR3, the full variable domain is GAGVSQSPSNKVTEKGKDVELRCDPISGHTALYWYRQSLGQGLEFLIYFQGNSAPDKSGLPSDRFSAERTGGSVSTLTIQRTQQEDSAVYLCASSLMQYGYTFGSGTRLTVV.

This chain links TRBV5-4 with TRBJ1-2; D might be TRBD1 (5 bases). Germline CDR1 is SGHNT and CDR2 is YYREEE (reference sequence). The V gene lost 2 bases and the J gene lost 2 bases, with 7 bases spanning the gap. CDR3 size: 13 residues. The CDR3 DNA follows: TGTGCCAGCAGCTTTCCAGGGAACTATGGCTACACCTTC. Its translation: CASSFPGNYGYTF.

The chain joins TRBV9 to TRBJ2-2; 7 bases align to TRBD1. CDR3 length: 14 amino acids. V shed 2 bases and J 3 bases; nucleotides not matched to a gene: 1. Germline CDR1 is SGDLS and CDR2 is YYNGEE. The CDR3 sequence: CASSVDRDTGELFF. CDR3 nucleotides: TGTGCCAGCAGCGTTGACAGGGACACCGGGGAGCTGTTTTTT.

The rearrangement uses TRBV28 and TRBJ1-5; 8 bases agree with TRBD1. The V gene end was trimmed by 3 bases and the J gene end by 5 bases; junction bases not matched to a gene: 9. This CDR3 region has 16 residues. Germline CDR1 reads MDHEN; CDR2 reads SYDVKM. The CDR3 DNA reads TGTGCCAGCAGTTTCCTCGTCAGGACAGGGTATCAGCCCCAGCATTTT. Its protein product is CASSFLVRTGYQPQHF.

The CDR3 DNA sequence: TGTGCCAGCAGTGAGCGGTTAGCGACAGATACGCAGTATTTT. It is translated as CASSERLATDTQYF. The chain has TRBV28 and TRBJ2-3; TRBD2 is a possible D gene (5 bases). The CDR3 totals 14 residues. The V gene lost 5 bases and the J gene lost 3 bases, with 12 bases spanning the gap. Germline CDR1 and CDR2: MDHEN and SYDVKM.

This chain connects TRBV4-1 to TRBJ1-1; 8 nucleotides align to TRBD1. The CDR3 has 15 amino acids. Germline CDR1 MGHRA, CDR2 YSYEKL. J gave up 0 bases and V 5 bases, and 5 bases lay outside the gene matches. The CDR3 DNA reads TGCGCCAGCAGCTACCCGGGACAGGTGAACACTGAAGCTTTCTTT. It codes for CASSYPGQVNTEAFF.

J is TRBJ2-7 and V is TRBV18; no definite D call. Germline CDR1 is KGHSH and CDR2 is LQKENI. The CDR3 runs to 14 residues. The V end was cut by 1 base, the J end by 2 bases, with 9 bases between. CDR3 loop: CASSPQGPPYEQYF. CDR3 bases: TGTGCCAGCTCACCACAGGGCCCCCCCTACGAGCAGTACTTC.

The chain combines TRBV5-6 with TRBJ2-2; 11 positions agree with TRBD2. The V gene's germline CDR1 is SGHDT and CDR2 YYEEEE. The V and J ends lost 4 bases and 5 bases, in that order; junction bases with no gene match: 4. The CDR3 totals 15 residues. Written as DNA, the CDR3 is TGTGCCAGCAGCCGGACTAGCGGGCTTACCGGGGAGCTGTTTTTT. It yields the protein CASSRTSGLTGELFF.